The sample holds one count of the clone carrying this T cell receptor (beta chain). This entry comes from a study of blood T cell repertoires in COVID-19. Study in general: Samples came from the United States, Italy and Spain, spanning acute and convalescent COVID-19.

TCRdb's table, derived via immunoSEQ multiplex PCR, lists solely in-frame clones and lacks some. This table has 80,000 to 130,000 clones, roughly 90% appearing once. CDR3 length: 16 residues. V dropped 3 bases and J dropped 3 bases, with 12 bases sitting between them. Germline V CDR1 and CDR2: LNHDA, SQIVND (reference sequence). The V and J genes are TRBV19 and TRBJ2-6; D perhaps matches TRBD2 (7 bases). Sequencing used peripheral blood. The sequence came from a woman aged 60-75 years with acute or convalescent COVID-19. The DNA for the CDR3 is TGTGCCAGTAGTATTAGGGGGGGCAGTGGGGCCAACGTCCTGACTTTC. It encodes CASSIRGGSGANVLTF.